This T cell receptor beta chain comes out of a study of CD8 T cells in Susac syndrome. The CDR3 spans 14 residues. The V and J ends lost 5 bases and 3 bases respectively, with 15 bases between them. Germline lookup yields CDR1 SGHDT and CDR2 YYEEEE. An input of roughly 0.5 to 1 ug of RNA was subjected to reverse transcription using random hexamers. TCRdb reprocessed the immunoSEQ multiplex PCR reads via MiXCR and lists one record per CDR3 protein. The table has about 49,000 distinct CDR3 sequences, under 95% seen once; the top ten hold approximately 0.53%. The material sequenced was CD8+ T cells from PBMCs. The clonotype was recovered from a human donor in good health. The V call is TRBV5-6, the J call TRBJ2-7; TRBD2 is a possible D gene (7 bases). The CDR3 DNA reads as TGTGCCAGCAGGGGGAGGGACACGCTCTACGAGCAGTACTTC. Translating gives CASRGRDTLYEQYF.